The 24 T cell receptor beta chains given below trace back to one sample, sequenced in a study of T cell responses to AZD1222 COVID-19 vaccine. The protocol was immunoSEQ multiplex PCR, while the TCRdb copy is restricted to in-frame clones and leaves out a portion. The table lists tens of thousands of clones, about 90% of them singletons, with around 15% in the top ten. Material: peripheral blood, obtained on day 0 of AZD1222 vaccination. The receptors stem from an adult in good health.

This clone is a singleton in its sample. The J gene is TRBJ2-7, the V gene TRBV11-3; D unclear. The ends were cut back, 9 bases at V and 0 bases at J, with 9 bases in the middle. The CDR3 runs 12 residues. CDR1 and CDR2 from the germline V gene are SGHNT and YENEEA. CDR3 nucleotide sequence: TGTGCCAGAAGGACGGGCTCCTACGAGCAGTACTTC. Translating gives CARRTGSYEQYF.

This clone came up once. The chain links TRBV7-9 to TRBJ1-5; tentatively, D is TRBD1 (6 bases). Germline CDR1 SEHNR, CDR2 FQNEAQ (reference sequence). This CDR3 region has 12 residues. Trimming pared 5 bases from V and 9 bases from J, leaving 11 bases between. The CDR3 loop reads CASSQSTGPQHF. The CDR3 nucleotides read TGTGCCAGCAGCCAATCGACAGGGCCCCAGCATTTT.

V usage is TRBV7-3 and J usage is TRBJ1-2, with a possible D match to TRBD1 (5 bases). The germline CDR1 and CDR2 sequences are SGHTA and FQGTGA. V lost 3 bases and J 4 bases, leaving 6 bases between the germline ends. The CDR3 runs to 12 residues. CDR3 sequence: CASSFQGYGYTF. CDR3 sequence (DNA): TGTGCCAGCAGCTTTCAGGGCTATGGCTACACCTTC.

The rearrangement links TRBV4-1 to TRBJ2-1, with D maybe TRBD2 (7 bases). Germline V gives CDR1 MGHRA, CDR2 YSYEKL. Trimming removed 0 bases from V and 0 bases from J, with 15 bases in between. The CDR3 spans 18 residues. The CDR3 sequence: CASSQDRGGLLSYNEQFF. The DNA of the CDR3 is TGCGCCAGCAGCCAAGATCGAGGGGGACTACTCTCCTACAATGAGCAGTTCTTC.

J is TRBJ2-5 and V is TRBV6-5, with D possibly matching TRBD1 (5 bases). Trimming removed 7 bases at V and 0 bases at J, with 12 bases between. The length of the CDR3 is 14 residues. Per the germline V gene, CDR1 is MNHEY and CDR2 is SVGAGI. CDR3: CASIPRAYQETQYF. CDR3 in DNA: TGTGCCAGCATCCCCAGGGCATACCAAGAGACCCAGTACTTC.

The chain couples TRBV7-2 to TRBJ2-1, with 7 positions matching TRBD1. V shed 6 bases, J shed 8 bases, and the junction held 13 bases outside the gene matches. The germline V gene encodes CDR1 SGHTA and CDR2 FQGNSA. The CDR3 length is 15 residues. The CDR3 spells CASRLADRVGDEQFF. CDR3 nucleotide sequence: TGTGCCAGCAGACTCGCCGACAGGGTAGGCGATGAGCAGTTCTTC.

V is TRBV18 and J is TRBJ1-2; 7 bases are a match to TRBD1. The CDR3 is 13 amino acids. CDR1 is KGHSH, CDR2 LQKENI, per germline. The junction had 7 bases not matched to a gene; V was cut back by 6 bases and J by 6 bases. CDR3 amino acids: CASSQEQGNGYTF. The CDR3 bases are TGTGCCAGCTCCCAAGAACAGGGGAATGGCTACACCTTC.

The CDR3 sequence: CASSRSGDEKLFF. CDR3 coding DNA: TGTGCCAGCAGCCGATCGGGGGATGAAAAACTGTTTTTT. J is TRBJ1-4 and V is TRBV5-5, with a possible D match to TRBD1 (5 bases). CDR3 size: 13 residues. Between the trimmed V and J ends, which lost 4 bases and 6 bases, there was a span of 10 bases. Germline V CDR1 and CDR2: SGHKS, YYEKEE (reference sequence).

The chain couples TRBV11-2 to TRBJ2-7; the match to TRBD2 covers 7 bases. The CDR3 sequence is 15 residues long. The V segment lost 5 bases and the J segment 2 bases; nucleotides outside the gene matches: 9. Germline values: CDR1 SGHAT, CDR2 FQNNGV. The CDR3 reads CASSRFGTITYEQYF. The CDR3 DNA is TGTGCCAGCAGCCGATTCGGGACTATTACCTACGAGCAGTACTTC.

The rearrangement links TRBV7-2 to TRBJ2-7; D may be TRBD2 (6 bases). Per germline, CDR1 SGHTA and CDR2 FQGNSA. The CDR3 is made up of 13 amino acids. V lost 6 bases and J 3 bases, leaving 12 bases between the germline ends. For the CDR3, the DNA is TGTGCCAGCAGACCAACGGGGGTCTACGAGCAGTACTTC. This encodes CASRPTGVYEQYF.

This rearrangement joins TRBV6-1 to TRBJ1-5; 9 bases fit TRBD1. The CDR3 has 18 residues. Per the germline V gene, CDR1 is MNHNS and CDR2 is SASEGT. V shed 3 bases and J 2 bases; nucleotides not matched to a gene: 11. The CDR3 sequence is CASSDFGTGIFGNQPQHF. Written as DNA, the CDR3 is TGTGCCAGCAGTGATTTTGGGACAGGGATTTTTGGCAATCAGCCCCAGCATTTT.

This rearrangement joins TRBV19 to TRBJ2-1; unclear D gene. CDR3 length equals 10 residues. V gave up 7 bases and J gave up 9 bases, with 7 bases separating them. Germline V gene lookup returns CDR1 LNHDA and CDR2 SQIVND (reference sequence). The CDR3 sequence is CASKKGEQFF. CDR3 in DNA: TGTGCCAGTAAAAAGGGTGAGCAGTTCTTC.

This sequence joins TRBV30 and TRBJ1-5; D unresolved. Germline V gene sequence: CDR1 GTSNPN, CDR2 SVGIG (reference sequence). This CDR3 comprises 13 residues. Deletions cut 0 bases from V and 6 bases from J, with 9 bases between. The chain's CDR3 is CAWSVSSGQPQHF. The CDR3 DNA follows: TGTGCCTGGAGTGTTTCGTCAGGTCAGCCCCAGCATTTT.

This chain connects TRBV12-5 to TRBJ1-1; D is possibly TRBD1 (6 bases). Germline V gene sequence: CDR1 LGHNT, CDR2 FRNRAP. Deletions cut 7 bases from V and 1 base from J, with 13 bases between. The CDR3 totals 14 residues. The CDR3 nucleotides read TGTGCTAGTGCCCTAGGGGGGGCGAACACTGAAGCTTTCTTT. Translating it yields CASALGGANTEAFF.

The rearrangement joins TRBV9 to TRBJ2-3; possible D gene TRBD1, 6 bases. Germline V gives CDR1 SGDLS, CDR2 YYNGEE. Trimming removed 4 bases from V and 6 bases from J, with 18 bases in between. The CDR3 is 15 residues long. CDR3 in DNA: TGTGCCAGCAGCTGTGGGTACAGGGAGTGCGATACGCAGTATTTT. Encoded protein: CASSCGYRECDTQYF.

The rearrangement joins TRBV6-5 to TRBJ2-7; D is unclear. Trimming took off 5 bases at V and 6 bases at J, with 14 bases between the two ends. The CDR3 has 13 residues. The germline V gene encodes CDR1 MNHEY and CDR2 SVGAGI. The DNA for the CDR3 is TGTGCCAGCAGTAGGTCAGGTTCATTCGAGCAGTACTTC. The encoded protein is CASSRSGSFEQYF.

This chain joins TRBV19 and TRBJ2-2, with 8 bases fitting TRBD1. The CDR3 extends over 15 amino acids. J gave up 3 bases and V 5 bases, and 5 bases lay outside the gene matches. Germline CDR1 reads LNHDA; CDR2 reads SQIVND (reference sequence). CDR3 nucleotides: TGTGCCAGTAGTTCAGGACAGGGCGACACCGGGGAGCTGTTTTTT. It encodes CASSSGQGDTGELFF.

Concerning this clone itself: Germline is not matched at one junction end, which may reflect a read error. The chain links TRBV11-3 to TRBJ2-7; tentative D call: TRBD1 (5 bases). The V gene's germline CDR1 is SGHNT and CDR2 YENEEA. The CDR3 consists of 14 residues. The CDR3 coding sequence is TGTGCCAGCAGCTTAAGTTGGGGCTCCGACGAGCAGTACTTC. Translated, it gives CASSLSWGSDEQYF.

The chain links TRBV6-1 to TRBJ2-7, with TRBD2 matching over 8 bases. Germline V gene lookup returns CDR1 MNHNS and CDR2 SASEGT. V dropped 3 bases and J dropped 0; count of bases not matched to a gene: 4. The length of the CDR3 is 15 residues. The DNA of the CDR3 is TGTGCCAGCAGTGACGTAGCGGGAAGCTCCTACGAGCAGTACTTC. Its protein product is CASSDVAGSSYEQYF.

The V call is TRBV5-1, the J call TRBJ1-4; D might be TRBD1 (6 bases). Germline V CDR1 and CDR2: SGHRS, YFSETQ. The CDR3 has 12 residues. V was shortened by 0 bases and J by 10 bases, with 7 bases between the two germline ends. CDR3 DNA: TGCGCCAGCAGCTTGGAGGGGGGAAAACTGTTTTTT. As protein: CASSLEGGKLFF.

The CDR3 DNA reads as TGTGCCAGCAGCCACTCACAGGGAACCTACGAGCAGTACTTC. This gives the protein CASSHSQGTYEQYF. The chain combines TRBV11-1 with TRBJ2-7; TRBD1 is a possible D gene (6 bases). Looked up from germline, CDR1 is SGHAT and CDR2 is FQDESV (reference sequence). The CDR3 runs to 14 residues. V was clipped by 5 bases and J by 2 bases, with 13 bases between them.

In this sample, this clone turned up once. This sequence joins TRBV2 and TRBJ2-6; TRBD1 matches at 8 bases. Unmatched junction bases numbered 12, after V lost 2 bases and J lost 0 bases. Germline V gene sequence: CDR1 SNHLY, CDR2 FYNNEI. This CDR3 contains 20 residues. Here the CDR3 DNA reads TGTGCCAGCAGTGAATTCCCACTCGACAGGGGAGCCTCTGGGGCCAACGTCCTGACTTTC. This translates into CASSEFPLDRGASGANVLTF.

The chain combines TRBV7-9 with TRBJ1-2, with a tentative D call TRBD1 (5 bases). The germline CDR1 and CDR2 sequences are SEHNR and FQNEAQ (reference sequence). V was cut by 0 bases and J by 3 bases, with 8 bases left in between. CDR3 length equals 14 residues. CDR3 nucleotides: TGTGCCAGCAGCTTAGCAGGGACGGACTATGGCTACACCTTC. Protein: CASSLAGTDYGYTF.

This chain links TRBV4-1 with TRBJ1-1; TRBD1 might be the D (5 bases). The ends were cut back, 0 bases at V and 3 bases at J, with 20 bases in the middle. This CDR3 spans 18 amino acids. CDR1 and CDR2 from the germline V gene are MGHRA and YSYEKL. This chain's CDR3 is CASSQDYLTGTRYTEAFF. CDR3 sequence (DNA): TGCGCCAGCAGCCAAGACTATCTAACAGGTACGAGGTACACTGAAGCTTTCTTT.